These 16 T cell receptor beta chains came from one sample sequenced in a study of shared clonotypes between healthy human individuals. Produced via immunoSEQ multiplex PCR; TCRdb's table is partial and in-frame only. The repertoire holds 1.6 million or so clones, with 95% to 97% as singletons. What was sequenced was naive CD4+ T cells sorted from blood. The subset: CD45RA+ positively selected. The receptors originated from a man under 40 in good health.

J is TRBJ1-2 and V is TRBV10-2; 11 nucleotides agree with TRBD1. V dropped 6 bases and J dropped 8; count of bases not matched to a gene: 5. This CDR3 is 13 amino acids long. Germline CDR1 is WSHSY and CDR2 is SAAADI. The CDR3 coding sequence is TGCGCCAGCAGAGGGGACAGGGGGAAGGGCTACACCTTC. Its translation is CASRGDRGKGYTF.

The gene calls are TRBV27 and TRBJ2-7, with a possible D match to TRBD1 (5 bases). Germline loops: CDR1 MNHEY, CDR2 SMNVEV (reference sequence). The V end lost 4 bases, the J end lost 2 bases, and 9 bases lay between the germline ends. There are 13 residues in the CDR3. CDR3 sequence reads: CASSYAGTYEQYF. CDR3 nucleotides: TGTGCCAGCAGTTACGCAGGGACCTACGAGCAGTACTTC.

This chain joins TRBV5-5 and TRBJ1-1; D unresolved. Trimming removed 3 bases from V and 8 bases from J, with 14 bases in between. Per germline, CDR1 SGHKS and CDR2 YYEKEE (reference sequence). CDR3 length: 13 amino acids. This CDR3 reads CASSYNPVREAFF. The CDR3 DNA follows: TGTGCCAGCAGCTATAATCCGGTTCGGGAAGCTTTCTTT.

This clone was seen a handful of times. At the DNA level, this CDR3 is encoded by other sequences in the same sample as well. V and J are TRBV28 and TRBJ1-5; no reliable D call. Germline V gene data show CDR1 as MDHEN and CDR2 as SYDVKM. The V gene lost 4 bases and the J gene lost 5 bases, with 3 bases spanning the gap. CDR3 length: 11 amino acids. CDR3 DNA: TGTGCCAGCAGTTCCGATCAGCCCCAGCATTTT. Its protein is CASSSDQPQHF.

For the CDR3, the DNA is TGTGCCAGTAGACCCCTCCAGGCGAGCTCCTACGAGCAGTACTTC. As protein: CASRPLQASSYEQYF. The genes are TRBV27 and TRBJ2-7; D is ambiguous. This CDR3 region has 15 residues. The germline CDR1 and CDR2 sequences are MNHEY and SMNVEV (reference sequence). V lost 9 bases to trimming and J lost 0 bases, with 18 bases between them.

The rearrangement joins TRBV27 to TRBJ2-7; TRBD2 might be the D (5 bases). This CDR3 contains 15 residues. CDR1 is MNHEY and CDR2 is SMNVEV in the germline V gene (reference sequence). The germline V and J ends were trimmed by 5 bases and 3 bases, with 17 bases remaining between them. The CDR3, as DNA: TGTGCCAGCAGTAGCCGCTTCGGGGTCGTCTACGAGCAGTACTTC. Translating it yields CASSSRFGVVYEQYF.

The rearrangement links TRBV6-6 to TRBJ1-3, with D unresolved. V was shortened by 6 bases and J by 0 bases, with 9 bases between the two germline ends. There are 14 residues in the CDR3. The V gene's germline CDR1 is MNHNY and CDR2 SVGAGI (reference sequence). The CDR3 DNA sequence: TGTGCCAGCAGCTTAGGAGGCTCTGGAAACACCATATATTTT. Protein: CASSLGGSGNTIYF.

The genes are TRBV4-2 and TRBJ2-7; D not resolved. Germline CDR1 is LGHNA and CDR2 is YNFKEQ. V was trimmed by 1 base and J by 1 base, leaving 5 bases between them. The CDR3 is 13 amino acids. The CDR3 here is CASSQVRSYEQYF. The CDR3, as DNA: TGTGCCAGCAGCCAAGTCAGGTCCTACGAGCAGTACTTC.

This chain uses TRBV5-1 with TRBJ2-1; perhaps TRBD1 as D (6 bases). V was cut by 3 bases and J by 7 bases, with 17 bases left in between. Germline V gene sequence: CDR1 SGHRS, CDR2 YFSETQ. The CDR3 consists of 15 residues. CDR3 region: CASSYEGERMNEQFF. In DNA form, the CDR3 reads TGCGCCAGCAGCTATGAGGGGGAGCGTATGAATGAGCAGTTCTTC. The entire variable domain, with the rest obtained from reference TRBV5-1 and TRBJ2-1, is as follows: KAGVTQTPRYLIKTRGQQVTLSCSPISGHRSVSWYQQTPGQGLQFLFEYFSETQRNKGNFPGRFSGRQFSNSRSEMNVSTLELGDSALYLCASSYEGERMNEQFFGPGTRLTVL.

The chain combines TRBV15 with TRBJ2-1; D call uncertain. Germline CDR1 LNHNV, CDR2 YYDKDF (reference sequence). The CDR3 totals 18 residues. The ends were cut back, 1 base at V and 3 bases at J, with 19 bases in the middle. The CDR3 DNA sequence: TGTGCCACCAGCAGAGTAGGTGGTGTGGGAAACCTCTACAATGAGCAGTTCTTC. The encoded protein is CATSRVGGVGNLYNEQFF.

The chain carries TRBV27 and TRBJ2-7, with TRBD2 identical over 7 bases. Germline CDR1 reads MNHEY; CDR2 reads SMNVEV (reference sequence). CDR3 length: 16 amino acids. J was trimmed by 6 bases and V by 3 bases; bases with no gene match: 14. CDR3 DNA: TGTGCCAGCAGTTTGTCAGGGAGGGTCCGGATGGCCGAGCAGTACTTC. As protein: CASSLSGRVRMAEQYF.

The gene calls are TRBV14 and TRBJ2-3; D call uncertain. V was pared by 4 bases and J by 1 base, with 12 bases between. CDR1 is SGHDN, CDR2 FVKESK, per germline. The CDR3 runs to 15 residues. CDR3 amino acids: CASSPGLFGTDTQYF. The DNA of the CDR3 is TGTGCCAGCAGCCCAGGTCTATTTGGCACAGATACGCAGTATTTT. The whole variable domain, remainder taken from reference TRBV14 and TRBJ2-3, is EAGVTQFPSHSVIEKGQTVTLRCDPISGHDNLYWYRRVMGKEIKFLLHFVKESKQDESGMPNNRFLAERTGGTYSTLKVQPAELEDSGVYFCASSPGLFGTDTQYFGPGTRLTVL.

The gene calls are TRBV7-8 and TRBJ1-5, with 7 bases matching TRBD1. J lost 2 bases, V lost 5 bases, and 9 bases had no gene match. The length of the CDR3 is 16 residues. Germline-derived CDR1 and CDR2 are SGHVS and FQNEAQ. CDR3 bases: TGTGCCAGCAGCGCTCACTTAGGACAGGGCAATCAGCCCCAGCATTTT. Residues: CASSAHLGQGNQPQHF. Combining the CDR3 with reference TRBV7-8 and TRBJ1-5 gives the whole variable domain GAGVSQSPRYKVAKRGQDVALRCDPISGHVSLFWYQQALGQGPEFLTYFQNEAQLDKSGLPSDRFFAERPEGSVSTLKIQRTQQEDSAVYLCASSAHLGQGNQPQHFGDGTRLSIL.

The J gene is TRBJ2-5, the V gene TRBV2, with D hard to call. CDR3 length: 14 amino acids. Trimming left V 1 base short and J 2 bases short, with 8 bases between. The germline V gene has CDR1 SNHLY and CDR2 FYNNEI. The CDR3 coding sequence is TGTGCCAGCAGTGAAGTGCCACGGCAAGAGACCCAGTACTTC. This codes for CASSEVPRQETQYF.

This rearrangement joins TRBV9 to TRBJ2-1, with 7 bases identical to TRBD2. The CDR3 loop spans 15 amino acids. Germline CDR1 and CDR2: SGDLS and YYNGEE. After removal of 4 bases from V and 6 bases from J, the junction contained 10 bases not matched to a gene. The chain's CDR3 is CASSPRGGSPNEQFF. Written as DNA, the CDR3 is TGTGCCAGCAGCCCCCGGGGCGGGAGCCCCAATGAGCAGTTCTTC.

Regarding this clone: At the DNA level, this CDR3 is encoded by other sequences in the same sample as well. The rearrangement links TRBV2 to TRBJ1-1, with a tentative D call TRBD1 (6 bases). Looked up from germline, CDR1 is SNHLY and CDR2 is FYNNEI. V lost 5 bases, J lost 0 bases, and 10 bases lay in between. The CDR3 is 14 residues long. The CDR3: CASSTGTLNTEAFF. In nucleotides, the CDR3 is TGTGCCAGCAGTACCGGGACACTGAACACTGAAGCTTTCTTT.